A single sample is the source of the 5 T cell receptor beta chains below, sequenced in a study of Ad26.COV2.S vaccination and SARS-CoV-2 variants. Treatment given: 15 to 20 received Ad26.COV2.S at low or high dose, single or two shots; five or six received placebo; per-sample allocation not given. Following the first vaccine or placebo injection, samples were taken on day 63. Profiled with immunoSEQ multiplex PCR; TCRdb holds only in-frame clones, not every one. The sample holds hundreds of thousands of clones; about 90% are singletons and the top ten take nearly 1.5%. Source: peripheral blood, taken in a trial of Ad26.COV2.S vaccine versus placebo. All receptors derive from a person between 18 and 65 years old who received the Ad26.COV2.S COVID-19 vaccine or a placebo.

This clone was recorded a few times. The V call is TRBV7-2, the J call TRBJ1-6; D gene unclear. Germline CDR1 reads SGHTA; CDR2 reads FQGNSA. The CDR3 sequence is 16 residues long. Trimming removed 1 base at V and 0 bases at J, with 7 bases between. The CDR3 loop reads CASSLEPSSYNSPLHF. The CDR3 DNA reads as TGTGCCAGCAGCTTAGAACCCAGCTCCTATAATTCACCCCTCCACTTT.

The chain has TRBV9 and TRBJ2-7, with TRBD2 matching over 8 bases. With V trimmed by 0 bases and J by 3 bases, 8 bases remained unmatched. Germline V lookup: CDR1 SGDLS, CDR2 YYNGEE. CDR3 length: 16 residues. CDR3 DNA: TGTGCCAGCAGCGTAGAGGGGCGGGGGGCCCGCTACGAGCAGTACTTC. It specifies CASSVEGRGARYEQYF.

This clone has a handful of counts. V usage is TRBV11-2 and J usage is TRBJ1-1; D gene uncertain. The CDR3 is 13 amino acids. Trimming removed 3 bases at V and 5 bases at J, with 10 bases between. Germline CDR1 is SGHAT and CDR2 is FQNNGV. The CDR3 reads CASSFGEETEAFF. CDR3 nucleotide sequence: TGTGCCAGCAGCTTCGGGGAGGAGACTGAAGCTTTCTTT. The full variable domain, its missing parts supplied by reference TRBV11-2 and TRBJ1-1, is EAGVAQSPRYKIIEKRQSVAFWCNPISGHATLYWYQQILGQGPKLLIQFQNNGVVDDSQLPKDRFSAERLKGVDSTLKIQPAKLEDSAVYLCASSFGEETEAFFGQGTRLTVV.

This CDR3 reads CASSPWTGQVNTEAFF. The CDR3 bases are TGTGCCAGCAGCCCGTGGACAGGGCAGGTGAACACTGAAGCTTTCTTT. The chain employs TRBV3-1 (or the pseudogene TRBV3-2) and TRBJ1-1, with 8 bases identical to TRBD1. Germline V CDR1 and CDR2: LGHDT, YNNKEL (reference sequence). V was clipped by 4 bases and J by 0 bases; unmatched bases: 7. This CDR3 has 16 residues.

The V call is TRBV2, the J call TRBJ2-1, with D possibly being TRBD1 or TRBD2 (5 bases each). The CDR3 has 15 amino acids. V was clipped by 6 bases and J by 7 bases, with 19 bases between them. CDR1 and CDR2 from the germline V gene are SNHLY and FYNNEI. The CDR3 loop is CASRRDGSSRNEQFF. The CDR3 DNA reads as TGTGCCAGCAGGAGGGACGGGTCTAGTAGGAATGAGCAGTTCTTC.